Presented here are 7 T cell receptor beta chains from one specimen sequenced in a study of cytomegalovirus exposure and HLA in healthy donors. With 60 Vbeta and 13 Jbeta primers, the PCR was carried out. Sequencing was performed with immunoSEQ multiplex PCR; in TCRdb, only in-frame clones are kept and a portion is missing. The table includes 99,000 or so clones, approximately 82% detected once. Input material: PBMCs. The receptors originated from a man in his forties in good health and CMV-seropositive.

The chain carries TRBV5-4 and TRBJ1-1, with 9 bases lining up with TRBD1. Losses at the gene ends were 0 bases for V and 5 bases for J; bases not matched to a gene: 14. The CDR3 covers 18 residues. The germline V gene has CDR1 SGHNT and CDR2 YYREEE (reference sequence). CDR3 bases: TGTGCCAGCAGCTTGGTGGGTTTGCGGGACAGGGCCTTTACTGAAGCTTTCTTT. Its protein is CASSLVGLRDRAFTEAFF.

The chain couples TRBV13 to TRBJ1-1; D perhaps matches TRBD1 (6 bases). The CDR3 covers 15 residues. Trimming took off 5 bases at V and 3 bases at J, with 16 bases between the two ends. Germline loops: CDR1 PRHDT, CDR2 FYEKMQ (reference sequence). The CDR3 sequence: CASSTKQGWYTEAFF. The CDR3 region has the DNA TGTGCCAGCAGCACCAAACAGGGATGGTACACTGAAGCTTTCTTT.

The gene calls are TRBV5-1 and TRBJ2-1, with D hard to call. The germline V gene has CDR1 SGHRS and CDR2 YFSETQ. V was cut by 4 bases and J by 5 bases, with 10 bases left in between. This CDR3 is built from 13 residues. DNA for the CDR3: TGCGCCAGCAGCCAACCGCTACACAATGAGCAGTTCTTC. Protein sequence: CASSQPLHNEQFF. The full variable domain, rest sourced from reference TRBV5-1 and TRBJ2-1, is KAGVTQTPRYLIKTRGQQVTLSCSPISGHRSVSWYQQTPGQGLQFLFEYFSETQRNKGNFPGRFSGRQFSNSRSEMNVSTLELGDSALYLCASSQPLHNEQFFGPGTRLTVL.

About this clone: Other DNA sequences from this sample encode an identical CDR3 as well. The CDR3 DNA follows: TGTGCCAGCAGCCTGGGAGGGGGGAACACCGGGGAGCTGTTTTTT. Amino acid sequence: CASSLGGGNTGELFF. The J gene is TRBJ2-2, the V gene TRBV11-2; possibly TRBD2 for D (7 bases). The CDR3 is made up of 15 amino acids. The V and J ends lost 5 bases and 1 base respectively, with 11 bases between them. Germline loops: CDR1 SGHAT, CDR2 FQNNGV.

The V call is TRBV11-3, the J call TRBJ2-5; 7 bases agree with TRBD2. The CDR3 spans 14 residues. From germline, CDR1 is SGHNT and CDR2 YENEEA. Trimming removed 5 bases from V and 5 bases from J; junction bases left unmatched: 8. The CDR3 here is CASSQRGRKETQYF. CDR3 DNA: TGTGCCAGCAGCCAGCGGGGAAGAAAGGAGACCCAGTACTTC.

Regarding this clone: The junction shows a germline mismatch at one end, possibly a read error. The rearrangement uses TRBV7-9 and TRBJ2-4; 9 positions match TRBD2. Germline V gives CDR1 SEHNR, CDR2 FQNEAQ (reference sequence). This CDR3 is built from 17 residues. The CDR3 protein is CASSFSSGNVAKNSQYF. CDR3 nucleotide sequence: TGTGCCAGCAGCTTTTCTAGCGGGAACGTGGCCAAAAACAGTCAGTACTTC.

This chain joins TRBV11-2 and TRBJ2-5; possibly TRBD2 for D (5 bases). Germline CDR1 SGHAT, CDR2 FQNNGV. Trimming took off 4 bases at V and 5 bases at J, with 17 bases between the two ends. This CDR3 is 15 amino acids long. CDR3 in DNA: TGTGCCAGCAGCTCTTGGCGGGCCGTCCTGGAGACCCAGTACTTC. Protein sequence: CASSSWRAVLETQYF.